The TCR beta chain under discussion was sequenced for a study of T cell responses to AZD1222 COVID-19 vaccine. This clone was counted between two and nine times. Its cognate antigen is unknown. The CDR3 runs to 12 residues. Germline V gene sequence: CDR1 SGHVS, CDR2 FQNEAQ. V was trimmed by 5 bases and J by 11 bases, leaving 13 bases between them. The method was immunoSEQ multiplex PCR; TCRdb's version includes in-frame clones alone and lacks a portion of them. The repertoire holds some 120,000 clones, around nine tenths seen once, with approximately 3% in the top ten. Overall study results and limits: Two doses of AZD1222 preceded a rise in Spike-specific TCR breadth and depth. Among AZD1222 vaccinees, only 6 or 7 were seropositive at baseline. A mostly white British donor set with more females was recruited, and clonal diversity was possibly underestimated.

The V call is TRBV7-8, the J call TRBJ2-4; the D is unclear. The sequencing used peripheral blood, collected on day 0 of AZD1222 vaccination. The TCR was taken from an adult in good health. This CDR3 is CASSPGRTVQYF. In nucleotides, the CDR3 is TGTGCCAGCAGCCCCGGACGGACGGTTCAGTACTTC.